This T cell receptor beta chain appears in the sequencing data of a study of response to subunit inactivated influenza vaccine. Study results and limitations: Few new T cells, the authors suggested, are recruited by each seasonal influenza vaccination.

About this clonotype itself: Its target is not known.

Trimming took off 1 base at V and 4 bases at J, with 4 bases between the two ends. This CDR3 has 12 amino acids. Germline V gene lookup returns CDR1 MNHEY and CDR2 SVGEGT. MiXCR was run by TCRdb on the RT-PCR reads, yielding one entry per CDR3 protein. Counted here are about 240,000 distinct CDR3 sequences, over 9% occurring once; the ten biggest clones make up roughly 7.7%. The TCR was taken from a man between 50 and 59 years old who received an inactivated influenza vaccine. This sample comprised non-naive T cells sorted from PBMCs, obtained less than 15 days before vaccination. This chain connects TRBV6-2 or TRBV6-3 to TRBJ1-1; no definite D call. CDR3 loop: CASSYWGTEAFF. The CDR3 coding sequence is TGTGCCAGCAGTTACTGGGGCACTGAAGCTTTCTTT.